A selection of T cell receptor beta chains follows, all from one sample in a study of blood T cell repertoires in COVID-19. The protocol was immunoSEQ multiplex PCR, while the TCRdb copy is restricted to in-frame clones and leaves out a portion. The sample consists of about 130,000 clones, around 88% of them appearing once. The sample taken for sequencing was peripheral blood. The receptors stem from a woman aged 50 to 60 who had recovered from COVID-19. CDR3s include the opening cysteine and the closing phenylalanine or tryptophan. Fields, in order: CDR3 protein, CDR3 DNA, clone size, V gene, D gene, J gene. The D gene is left open where the match is weak. The size of a clone is reported for some rows only, either as once, few or many, or as a class for expanded clones.

CDR3: CASSPARGGKDEAFF
DNA: TGTGCCAGCAGTCCCGCCCGGGGGGGAAAGGATGAAGCTTTCTTT
size: NA
V: TRBV11-2
D: NA
J: TRBJ1-1

CDR3: CASSSTVVRTGELFF
DNA: TGTGCCAGCTCATCAACGGTAGTTAGAACCGGGGAGCTGTTTTTT
size: NA
V: TRBV18
D: NA
J: TRBJ2-2

CDR3: CASSQGGTYNEQFF
DNA: TGTGCCAGCAGCCAGGGCGGGACCTACAATGAGCAGTTCTTC
size: NA
V: TRBV4-2
D: NA
J: TRBJ2-1

CDR3: CASSLVPGGSYEQYF
DNA: TGTGCCAGCAGCTTAGTTCCGGGGGGCTCCTACGAGCAGTACTTC
size: NA
V: TRBV7-2
D: TRBD2
J: TRBJ2-7

CDR3: CASSPLGKVNYEQYF
DNA: TGTGCCAGCAGCCCCCTGGGCAAGGTGAACTACGAGCAGTACTTC
size: NA
V: TRBV11-2
D: NA
J: TRBJ2-7

CDR3: CASSPQTGSYYGYTF
DNA: TGTGCCAGTAGTCCCCAGACAGGATCCTACTATGGCTACACCTTC
size: NA
V: TRBV19
D: NA
J: TRBJ1-2

CDR3: CASSFSSSYNEQFF
DNA: TGTGCCAGCAGCTTCTCCAGCTCCTACAATGAGCAGTTCTTC
size: NA
V: TRBV11-2
D: NA
J: TRBJ2-1

CDR3: CASSLSTAYNEQFF
DNA: TGTGCCAGCAGCCTATCGACAGCCTACAATGAGCAGTTCTTC
size: NA
V: TRBV11-3
D: NA
J: TRBJ2-1

CDR3: CASRWSGGNEKLFF
DNA: TGCGCCAGCAGATGGTCAGGGGGTAATGAAAAACTGTTTTTT
size: NA
V: TRBV5-1
D: TRBD1
J: TRBJ1-4

CDR3: CASSSDSSGNTIYF
DNA: TGTGCCAGCTCCTCGGACAGCTCTGGAAACACCATATATTTT
size: once
V: TRBV18
D: NA
J: TRBJ1-3

CDR3: CASSPGGLAGAYNEQFF
DNA: TGTGCCAGCAGCCCAGGGGGGCTAGCGGGAGCCTACAATGAGCAGTTCTTC
size: NA
V: TRBV5-8
D: TRBD2
J: TRBJ2-1

CDR3: CASSPLTGPSYEQYF
DNA: TGTGCCAGCAGCCCTTTGACAGGGCCATCCTACGAGCAGTACTTC
size: NA
V: TRBV7-9
D: TRBD1
J: TRBJ2-7

CDR3: CASSPRLAGVYEQYF
DNA: TGTGCCAGCAGCCCCCGACTAGCGGGAGTTTACGAGCAGTACTTC
size: NA
V: TRBV7-8
D: TRBD2
J: TRBJ2-7

CDR3: CASGGEVNSPLHF
DNA: TGTGCCAGCGGGGGGGAAGTCAATTCACCCCTCCACTTT
size: NA
V: TRBV6-5
D: NA
J: TRBJ1-6

CDR3: CASTNRGQPQHF
DNA: TGTGCCAGCACCAACCGGGGTCAGCCCCAGCATTTT
size: NA
V: TRBV28
D: NA
J: TRBJ1-5

CDR3: CASTDGGGGYEQYF
DNA: TGTGCCAGCACCGATGGGGGCGGGGGATACGAGCAGTACTTC
size: NA
V: TRBV6-5
D: NA
J: TRBJ2-7

CDR3: CASSVTGPSNSPLHF
DNA: TGTGCCAGCAGTGTAACAGGGCCCTCTAATTCACCCCTCCACTTT
size: NA
V: TRBV28
D: NA
J: TRBJ1-6

CDR3: CASSRGAGVGEQYF
DNA: TGTGCCAGCAGCCGGGGGGCGGGGGTAGGCGAGCAGTACTTC
size: NA
V: TRBV5-4
D: NA
J: TRBJ2-7

CDR3: CASTAPGHDLNQPQHF
DNA: TGTGCCAGCACTGCACCGGGACACGACCTAAATCAGCCCCAGCATTTT
size: NA
V: TRBV21-1
D: NA
J: TRBJ1-5

CDR3: CASSLGEGWQETQYF
DNA: TGTGCCAGCAGCTTAGGTGAGGGATGGCAAGAGACCCAGTACTTC
size: NA
V: TRBV11-1
D: NA
J: TRBJ2-5

CDR3: CASSIWTGTSEQFF
DNA: TGTGCCAGCAGCATCTGGACAGGGACCTCTGAGCAGTTCTTC
size: NA
V: TRBV7-2
D: TRBD1
J: TRBJ2-1

CDR3: CASSPFRGKDSPLHF
DNA: TGTGCCAGCAGTCCGTTTAGGGGGAAAGATTCACCCCTCCACTTT
size: NA
V: TRBV2
D: NA
J: TRBJ1-6

CDR3: CSGATGQETQYF
DNA: TGCAGCGGGGCGACAGGTCAAGAGACCCAGTACTTC
size: NA
V: TRBV29-1
D: NA
J: TRBJ2-5

CDR3: CASRPPGSVYGYTF
DNA: TGTGCCAGCAGACCCCCCGGGTCAGTCTATGGCTACACCTTC
size: NA
V: TRBV28
D: NA
J: TRBJ1-2

CDR3: CASSVGRAGGYTF
DNA: TGTGCCAGCAGCGTAGGACGTGCAGGTGGCTACACCTTC
size: NA
V: TRBV9
D: NA
J: TRBJ1-2

CDR3: CASSSSGGGADTEAFF
DNA: TGTGCCAGCAGCTCGAGCGGTGGAGGGGCGGACACTGAAGCTTTCTTT
size: NA
V: TRBV7-9
D: NA
J: TRBJ1-1

CDR3: CASSGQGWDEQFF
DNA: TGTGCCAGCTCAGGACAGGGATGGGATGAGCAGTTCTTC
size: NA
V: TRBV18
D: TRBD1
J: TRBJ2-1

CDR3: CASSQLLLAGDTGELFF
DNA: TGTGCCAGCAGCCAGCTATTACTAGCGGGGGACACCGGGGAGCTGTTTTTT
size: NA
V: TRBV5-5
D: TRBD2
J: TRBJ2-2

CDR3: CASSVQGNEQFF
DNA: TGTGCCAGCAGCGTACAGGGCAATGAGCAGTTCTTC
size: NA
V: TRBV9
D: NA
J: TRBJ2-1

CDR3: CASSLARGIGTGRADTQYF
DNA: TGTGCCAGCAGCTTAGCACGTGGAATCGGGACAGGGCGCGCAGATACGCAGTATTTT
size: NA
V: TRBV7-2
D: TRBD1
J: TRBJ2-3

CDR3: CASSLIGGQGNEKLFF
DNA: TGTGCCAGCAGCTTAATTGGTGGACAGGGGAATGAAAAACTGTTTTTT
size: NA
V: TRBV7-3
D: TRBD1
J: TRBJ1-4

CDR3: CAWSVNNRNTIYF
DNA: TGTGCCTGGAGTGTAAACAATCGAAACACCATATATTTT
size: many
V: TRBV30
D: NA
J: TRBJ1-3

CDR3: CASSPERGANYGYTF
DNA: TGTGCCAGCTCACCAGAGCGGGGAGCTAACTATGGCTACACCTTC
size: NA
V: TRBV18
D: NA
J: TRBJ1-2

CDR3: CASSFQGLNTDTQYF
DNA: TGCGCCAGCAGCTTCCAGGGACTGAACACAGATACGCAGTATTTT
size: few
V: TRBV5-1
D: NA
J: TRBJ2-3

CDR3: CASSLETGAARGYTF
DNA: TGTGCCAGCAGCTTAGAAACAGGGGCCGCCCGGGGCTACACCTTC
size: few
V: TRBV7-2
D: TRBD1
J: TRBJ1-2

CDR3: CASSFTVTDTQYF
DNA: TGTGCCAGCAGCTTTACGGTGACAGATACGCAGTATTTT
size: NA
V: TRBV11-2
D: NA
J: TRBJ2-3

CDR3: CASSEKPSRSPLHF
DNA: TGTGCCAGCAGTGAAAAACCTTCGCGTTCACCCCTCCACTTT
size: once
V: TRBV2
D: NA
J: TRBJ1-6

CDR3: CASSKTPVDRTQYF
DNA: TGCGCCAGCAGCAAAACCCCGGTGGACAGGACCCAGTACTTC
size: once
V: TRBV5-1
D: NA
J: TRBJ2-5

CDR3: CASSPQGAKYGTQYF
DNA: TGTGCCAGCAGTCCGCAGGGGGCCAAGTACGGGACCCAGTACTTC
size: once
V: TRBV6-2/TRBV6-3
D: TRBD1
J: TRBJ2-5

CDR3: CASSRSGGGGQETQYF
DNA: TGTGCCAGCAGCAGATCAGGGGGAGGAGGTCAAGAGACCCAGTACTTC
size: NA
V: TRBV5-8
D: NA
J: TRBJ2-5

CDR3: CASSWTSGGTDTQYF
DNA: TGTGCCAGCAGCTGGACTAGCGGAGGCACAGATACGCAGTATTTT
size: few
V: TRBV5-4
D: TRBD2
J: TRBJ2-3

CDR3: CSVEESGVGYNEQFF
DNA: TGCAGCGTTGAAGAATCAGGGGTGGGCTACAATGAGCAGTTCTTC
size: NA
V: TRBV29-1
D: NA
J: TRBJ2-1

CDR3: CATSPGDSSTDTQYF
DNA: TGTGCCACCAGCCCTGGAGACAGCAGCACAGATACGCAGTATTTT
size: few
V: TRBV15
D: NA
J: TRBJ2-3

CDR3: CASSQGIAQGASGYTF
DNA: TGTGCCAGCAGCCAAGGAATAGCACAGGGGGCGTCCGGCTACACCTTC
size: once
V: TRBV3-1/TRBV3-2
D: TRBD1
J: TRBJ1-2

CDR3: CASSYGQGENIQYF
DNA: TGTGCCAGCAGTTACGGACAGGGGGAAAACATTCAGTACTTC
size: NA
V: TRBV6-5
D: TRBD1
J: TRBJ2-4

CDR3: CASSDRVPKEAFF
DNA: TGTGCCAGCAGCGACAGGGTTCCCAAAGAAGCTTTCTTT
size: NA
V: TRBV12-3/TRBV12-4
D: TRBD1
J: TRBJ1-1

CDR3: CASSGPAGSTNSPLHF
DNA: TGTGCCAGCTCGGGTCCGGCAGGGTCGACTAATTCACCCCTCCACTTT
size: NA
V: TRBV7-9
D: NA
J: TRBJ1-6

CDR3: CASSARGVPYNEQFF
DNA: TGTGCCAGCAGCGCCCGAGGAGTGCCCTACAATGAGCAGTTCTTC
size: once
V: TRBV7-6
D: NA
J: TRBJ2-1

CDR3: CASRSTGVTEAFF
DNA: TGCGCCAGCAGGTCGACAGGGGTGACTGAAGCTTTCTTT
size: NA
V: TRBV5-1
D: TRBD1
J: TRBJ1-1

CDR3: CASSPGLAGGGTDTQYF
DNA: TGTGCCAGCAGTCCGGGACTAGCGGGGGGAGGGACAGATACGCAGTATTTT
size: NA
V: TRBV2
D: TRBD2
J: TRBJ2-3

CDR3: CASRLAGGIGELFF
DNA: TGTGCCAGCAGACTAGCGGGAGGCATCGGGGAGCTGTTTTTT
size: NA
V: TRBV11-2
D: TRBD2
J: TRBJ2-2

CDR3: CASSLYPGSSYNEQFF
DNA: TGCGCCAGCAGCTTGTATCCGGGGAGCTCCTACAATGAGCAGTTCTTC
size: NA
V: TRBV5-1
D: NA
J: TRBJ2-1